This T cell receptor beta chain was sequenced for a study of Ad26.COV2.S vaccination and SARS-CoV-2 variants. Study context: Doses of Ad26.COV2.S were injected into muscle once or twice, 56 days apart. Study-level findings and limits: There was a possibility that the TCR breadth and depth analyses underestimated total T cell responses. Post-vaccination breadth of spike-specific CD8+ and CD4+ T cell responses was reportedly substantial. Placebo recipients trailed vaccine recipients in spike-specific TCR breadth.

Treatment reported: around 19 received Ad26.COV2.S at low or high dose, single or two shots; about 5 received placebo; per-sample allocation not given. After the first vaccine or placebo injection, samples were drawn on day 63. The germline V gene has CDR1 SQVTM and CDR2 ANQGSEA. Trimming removed 1 base from V and 2 bases from J; junction bases left unmatched: 7. The CDR3 has 16 amino acids. As for this clone: What it binds is not known.

Clones were sequenced by immunoSEQ multiplex PCR, and TCRdb holds only the in-frame ones, with some missing. The sample comprises 300,000 to 350,000 clones, almost 90% of which are singletons, and about 5% rests with the top ten. Sequenced here: peripheral blood, sampled in a trial of Ad26.COV2.S vaccine versus placebo. The chain uses TRBV29-1 and TRBJ2-1; 8 positions match TRBD2. This receptor was obtained from a person aged 18-60 years who received the Ad26.COV2.S COVID-19 vaccine or a placebo. CDR3 residues: CSVEGHREGTYNEQFF. CDR3 DNA: TGCAGCGTTGAAGGGCATCGGGAGGGCACCTACAATGAGCAGTTCTTC.